The 32 T cell receptor beta chains in this list originate from one sample, sequenced in a study of T cell responses to AZD1222 COVID-19 vaccine. The method was immunoSEQ multiplex PCR; TCRdb's version includes in-frame clones alone and lacks a portion of them. Of 150,000 to 200,000 clones detected, approximately 94% appear once; the ten largest clones hold 7.5% to 10%. The source was peripheral blood, collected on day 0 of AZD1222 vaccination. The source of these receptors is an adult in good health.

The chain carries TRBV5-1 and TRBJ1-3; tentative D call: TRBD1 (5 bases). The germline V gene has CDR1 SGHRS and CDR2 YFSETQ. The CDR3 loop spans 15 amino acids. Trimming pared 0 bases from V and 8 bases from J, leaving 15 bases between. The CDR3 DNA sequence: TGCGCCAGCAGCTTGGGGACAAGCCTTGGGGACACCATATATTTT. This encodes CASSLGTSLGDTIYF.

The rearrangement uses TRBV28 and TRBJ1-1; D is uncertain. With 6 bases removed from V and 3 bases from J, the gap between germline ends came to 17 bases. CDR1 and CDR2 from the germline V gene are MDHEN and SYDVKM. CDR3 size: 15 residues. For the CDR3, the DNA is TGTGCCAGCAGCCCGACCCCCCCTTTGGACACTGAAGCTTTCTTT. Translation gives CASSPTPPLDTEAFF.

The genes are TRBV20-1 and TRBJ2-7, with no clear D. This CDR3 has 11 residues. The ends were cut back, 4 bases at V and 5 bases at J, with 9 bases in the middle. Germline loops: CDR1 DFQATT, CDR2 SNEGSKA (reference sequence). Here the CDR3 reads CSAKGSNEQYF. Written as DNA, the CDR3 is TGCAGTGCTAAGGGTTCCAACGAGCAGTACTTC.

This chain joins TRBV30 and TRBJ1-6, with a weak D call TRBD1 (6 bases). Deletions cut 0 bases from V and 14 bases from J, with 20 bases between. Germline V lookup: CDR1 GTSNPN, CDR2 SVGIG (reference sequence). The CDR3 spans 15 residues. CDR3 protein: CAWSVGGVGRMALHF. The DNA for the CDR3 is TGTGCCTGGAGTGTAGGGGGGGTTGGCAGAATGGCCCTCCACTTT.

The rearrangement joins TRBV9 to TRBJ1-5, with TRBD1 matching over 8 bases. Germline CDR1 and CDR2: SGDLS and YYNGEE. After removal of 4 bases from V and 3 bases from J, the junction contained 6 bases not matched to a gene. This CDR3 has 15 residues. As DNA, the CDR3 is TGTGCCAGCAGCCTCACAGGGGGGCACAATCAGCCCCAGCATTTT. It yields the protein CASSLTGGHNQPQHF.

The chain employs TRBV9 and TRBJ1-1; 7 bases line up with TRBD1. Germline loops: CDR1 SGDLS, CDR2 YYNGEE. This CDR3 spans 16 amino acids. The J segment lost 0 bases and the V segment lost 0 bases, leaving 5 bases of the junction unmatched. This CDR3 reads CASSVGIGGMNTEAFF. CDR3 sequence (DNA): TGTGCCAGCAGCGTAGGTATAGGGGGCATGAACACTGAAGCTTTCTTT. The full variable domain, completed using reference TRBV9 and TRBJ1-1, is DSGVTQTPKHLITATGQRVTLRCSPRSGDLSVYWYQQSLDQGLQFLIQYYNGEERAKGNILERFSAQQFPDLHSELNLSSLELGDSALYFCASSVGIGGMNTEAFFGQGTRLTVV.

The V and J genes are TRBV4-1 and TRBJ1-5; the match to TRBD1 covers 9 bases. Germline V gene data show CDR1 as MGHRA and CDR2 as YSYEKL. V trimming: 2 bases; J trimming: 7 bases; junction bases outside the gene matches: 9. The CDR3 is 16 amino acids. The CDR3 coding sequence is TGCGCCAGCAGCCAATCCCCGGGACAGGGTTTCCAGCCCCAGCATTTT. This sequence encodes CASSQSPGQGFQPQHF.

This chain links TRBV5-1 with TRBJ2-7, with D unresolved. Germline values: CDR1 SGHRS, CDR2 YFSETQ. Trimming left V 0 bases short and J 2 bases short, with 0 bases between. The CDR3 loop spans 11 amino acids. The CDR3 bases are TGCGCCAGCAGCTTGGCCTACGAGCAGTACTTC. Amino acid sequence: CASSLAYEQYF. The entire variable domain, with the rest obtained from reference TRBV5-1 and TRBJ2-7, is as follows: KAGVTQTPRYLIKTRGQQVTLSCSPISGHRSVSWYQQTPGQGLQFLFEYFSETQRNKGNFPGRFSGRQFSNSRSEMNVSTLELGDSALYLCASSLAYEQYFGPGTRLTVT.

As regards this clone: Other DNA sequences in this specimen translate into the identical CDR3. This chain links TRBV7-2 with TRBJ1-5, with D perhaps matching TRBD1 (6 bases). The germline V and J ends were trimmed by 2 bases and 2 bases, with 7 bases remaining between them. The CDR3 sequence is 14 residues long. Germline V lookup: CDR1 SGHTA, CDR2 FQGNSA. CDR3 DNA sequence: TGTGCCAGCAGCTTATCAGGGGGCAATCAGCCCCAGCATTTT. It specifies CASSLSGGNQPQHF.

The rearrangement joins TRBV30 to TRBJ1-5; D is unresolved. The V and J ends lost 3 bases and 3 bases respectively, with 9 bases between them. Germline CDR1 is GTSNPN and CDR2 is SVGIG (reference sequence). The CDR3 contains 13 residues. This CDR3 reads CAWSPGLNQPQHF. DNA of the CDR3: TGTGCCTGGAGCCCGGGCCTCAATCAGCCCCAGCATTTT.

The rearrangement links TRBV30 to TRBJ1-6, with D perhaps matching TRBD1 (6 bases). V was pared by 5 bases and J by 10 bases, with 18 bases between. This CDR3 is built from 14 residues. Germline V gene lookup returns CDR1 GTSNPN and CDR2 SVGIG (reference sequence). The CDR3, as DNA: TGTGCCTGGTCTGACCGACAGGATATATCACCCCTCCACTTT. The encoded protein is CAWSDRQDISPLHF.

The chain has TRBV5-6 and TRBJ2-1; 7 positions match TRBD2. The V gene end was trimmed by 0 bases and the J gene end by 9 bases; junction bases not matched to a gene: 9. The CDR3 has 15 amino acids. Looked up from germline, CDR1 is SGHDT and CDR2 is YYEEEE. The CDR3 DNA sequence: TGTGCCAGCAGCTTGGGGACTAGTTCCTTTATTGAGCAGTTCTTC. This sequence encodes CASSLGTSSFIEQFF.

This chain joins TRBV19 and TRBJ2-2, with D perhaps matching TRBD1 (7 bases). The germline V and J ends were trimmed by 6 bases and 3 bases, with 14 bases remaining between them. Germline V CDR1 and CDR2: LNHDA, SQIVND (reference sequence). The CDR3 extends over 15 amino acids. The CDR3 sequence is CASRGRRGDTGELFF. The CDR3 DNA reads TGTGCCAGTAGAGGGCGCAGGGGGGACACCGGGGAGCTGTTTTTT.

The chain couples TRBV5-1 to TRBJ2-7, with D hard to call. Germline V gene data show CDR1 as SGHRS and CDR2 as YFSETQ. V lost 4 bases to trimming and J lost 2 bases, with 10 bases between them. The CDR3 consists of 13 residues. CDR3 protein: CASSRTTPYEQYF. As DNA, the CDR3 is TGCGCCAGCAGCCGAACAACTCCCTACGAGCAGTACTTC.

The V call is TRBV9, the J call TRBJ2-3; D gene ambiguous. The germline V and J ends were trimmed by 4 bases and 7 bases, with 13 bases remaining between them. The CDR3 is made up of 13 amino acids. Germline V gene sequence: CDR1 SGDLS, CDR2 YYNGEE. CDR3 nucleotide sequence: TGTGCCAGCAGCTCAAGACCAGAAAATACGCAGTATTTT. Amino acids: CASSSRPENTQYF.

V usage is TRBV5-1 and J usage is TRBJ2-3; D not certain. CDR1 SGHRS and CDR2 YFSETQ come from the germline V gene. Trimming stripped 0 bases from V and 4 bases from J, with 12 bases between. The CDR3 runs 15 residues. The CDR3 DNA follows: TGCGCCAGCAGCTTGGATGCCGTTCGAGCAGATACGCAGTATTTT. Amino acids: CASSLDAVRADTQYF. Based on the CDR3 plus reference TRBV5-1 and TRBJ2-3, the full variable domain is KAGVTQTPRYLIKTRGQQVTLSCSPISGHRSVSWYQQTPGQGLQFLFEYFSETQRNKGNFPGRFSGRQFSNSRSEMNVSTLELGDSALYLCASSLDAVRADTQYFGPGTRLTVL.

This clone was seen once. The rearrangement joins TRBV5-8 to TRBJ2-1; a weak D match, TRBD2 (5 bases). Germline V CDR1 and CDR2: SGHTS, YDEGEE. The CDR3 totals 14 residues. V lost 0 bases and J lost 4, with 8 bases in between. In DNA form, the CDR3 reads TGTGCCAGCAGCTTGGCCGGGATTTACAATGAGCAGTTCTTC. Its translation is CASSLAGIYNEQFF.

This chain uses TRBV7-3 with TRBJ1-6, with D unclear. The V end lost 4 bases, the J end lost 7 bases, and 20 bases lay between the germline ends. Germline CDR1 and CDR2: SGHTA and FQGTGA. The CDR3 totals 17 residues. CDR3 coding DNA: TGTGCCAGCAGCTCCCCCCTTATTGGTCAGGACAATTCACCCCTCCACTTT. The encoded protein is CASSSPLIGQDNSPLHF.

This chain links TRBV6-2 or TRBV6-3 with TRBJ1-3; D unresolved. The length of the CDR3 is 15 residues. Looked up from germline, CDR1 is MNHEY and CDR2 is SVGEGT. With 0 bases removed from V and 0 bases from J, the gap between germline ends came to 6 bases. The CDR3 loop is CASSYSAISGNTIYF. DNA of the CDR3: TGTGCCAGCAGTTACTCGGCAATCTCTGGAAACACCATATATTTT.

The J gene is TRBJ1-1, the V gene TRBV30; possible D gene TRBD1, 6 bases. The CDR3 is 13 residues long. Germline V gives CDR1 GTSNPN, CDR2 SVGIG (reference sequence). The ends were cut back, 1 base at V and 6 bases at J, with 12 bases in the middle. CDR3 sequence reads: CAWSERTVAEAFF. The CDR3 DNA reads as TGTGCCTGGAGTGAAAGGACAGTCGCTGAAGCTTTCTTT.

The chain recombines TRBV19 with TRBJ2-5; 7 bases are shared with TRBD1. The CDR3 covers 13 residues. V shed 6 bases, J shed 2 bases, and the junction held 3 bases outside the gene matches. CDR1 LNHDA and CDR2 SQIVND come from the germline V gene (reference sequence). The chain's CDR3 is CASSRDSQETQYF. Written as DNA, the CDR3 is TGTGCCAGTAGCCGGGACAGTCAAGAGACCCAGTACTTC.

Remarks on this clone: The same CDR3 arises from other DNA sequences in this sample as well. This chain joins TRBV19 and TRBJ2-3; D is uncertain. This CDR3 is 12 amino acids long. V was trimmed by 5 bases and J by 3 bases, leaving 6 bases between them. Germline-derived CDR1 and CDR2 are LNHDA and SQIVND (reference sequence). CDR3: CASSRDTDTQYF. The CDR3 DNA follows: TGTGCCAGTAGTCGAGATACAGATACGCAGTATTTT.

V is TRBV5-1 and J is TRBJ2-7; the D is unclear. The length of the CDR3 is 14 residues. Trimming cost V 0 bases and J 1 base, with 8 bases left between them. Germline CDR1 SGHRS, CDR2 YFSETQ. The CDR3 reads CASSLVLFSYEQYF. CDR3 in DNA: TGCGCCAGCAGCTTGGTGCTGTTTTCCTACGAGCAGTACTTC.

The chain carries TRBV27 and TRBJ2-7; 7 bases are a match to TRBD1. The CDR3 has 13 residues. Trimming cost V 2 bases and J 4 bases; bases outside gene matches: 2. The germline gives CDR1 MNHEY, CDR2 SMNVEV (reference sequence). In DNA form, the CDR3 reads TGTGCCAGCAGTTTAGGGGACAGTTACGAGCAGTACTTC. Residues: CASSLGDSYEQYF.

The CDR3 here is CASSLGTSGSNEQFF. CDR3 nucleotide sequence: TGTGCCAGCAGCCTTGGGACTAGCGGGAGCAATGAGCAGTTCTTC. This chain links TRBV7-9 with TRBJ2-1; TRBD2 matches at 14 bases. After removal of 5 bases from V and 6 bases from J, the junction contained 3 bases not matched to a gene. CDR3 length: 15 residues. Germline CDR1 and CDR2: SEHNR and FQNEAQ (reference sequence).

The rearrangement links TRBV7-9 to TRBJ2-2; D not certain. CDR3 size: 12 residues. Between the trimmed V and J ends, which lost 1 base and 7 bases, there was a span of 4 bases. Germline V gives CDR1 SEHNR, CDR2 FQNEAQ (reference sequence). The CDR3 sequence: CASSLEVGELFF. For the CDR3, the DNA is TGTGCCAGCAGCTTAGAAGTCGGGGAGCTGTTTTTT.

The chain links TRBV29-1 to TRBJ1-6, with a possible D match to TRBD1 (5 bases). CDR1 and CDR2 (germline): SQVTM, ANQGSEA. The germline V and J ends were trimmed by 2 bases and 14 bases, with 13 bases remaining between them. The CDR3 totals 12 residues. CDR3 in amino acids: CSVEWGYGALHF. Here the CDR3 DNA reads TGCAGCGTTGAATGGGGCTATGGGGCCCTCCACTTT. The full variable domain, completed using reference TRBV29-1 and TRBJ1-6, is SAVISQKPSRDICQRGTSLTIQCQVDSQVTMMFWYRQQPGQSLTLIATANQGSEATYESGFVIDKFPISRPNLTFSTLTVSNMSPEDSSIYLCSVEWGYGALHFGNGTRLTVT.

The rearrangement uses TRBV19 and TRBJ2-3, with 8 bases aligning to TRBD2. Germline CDR1 reads LNHDA; CDR2 reads SQIVND (reference sequence). CDR3 length equals 15 residues. V was pared by 1 base and J by 2 bases, with 2 bases of the junction left unmatched. The CDR3 DNA sequence: TGTGCCAGTAGTATAGGTAGCGGGGTCACAGATACGCAGTATTTT. It is translated as CASSIGSGVTDTQYF. The variable domain in full, with the rest retrieved from reference TRBV19 and TRBJ2-3, is DGGITQSPKYLFRKEGQNVTLSCEQNLNHDAMYWYRQDPGQGLRLIYYSQIVNDFQKGDIAEGYSVSREKKESFPLTVTSAQKNPTAFYLCASSIGSGVTDTQYFGPGTRLTVL.

The chain couples TRBV5-4 to TRBJ1-1, with D perhaps TRBD1 (5 bases). Germline lookup yields CDR1 SGHNT and CDR2 YYREEE (reference sequence). The CDR3 loop spans 15 amino acids. V lost 4 bases and J 6 bases, leaving 19 bases between the germline ends. The CDR3 sequence: CASSLWRSGMPEAFF. CDR3 in DNA: TGTGCCAGCAGCCTCTGGCGGTCAGGGATGCCTGAAGCTTTCTTT.

V is TRBV28 and J is TRBJ2-7; TRBD2 matches 7 bases. CDR1 MDHEN and CDR2 SYDVKM come from the germline V gene. The CDR3 is made up of 19 amino acids. The junction had 20 bases not matched to a gene; V was cut back by 3 bases and J by 3 bases. The CDR3 is CASSFETKNYASGNYEQYF. The CDR3 DNA is TGTGCCAGCAGTTTTGAAACAAAGAACTACGCTAGCGGAAACTACGAGCAGTACTTC.

The chain couples TRBV30 to TRBJ2-7; 8 bases are a match to TRBD2. Germline CDR1 reads GTSNPN; CDR2 reads SVGIG (reference sequence). V trimming: 5 bases; J trimming: 2 bases; junction bases outside the gene matches: 2. This CDR3 has 12 amino acids. The CDR3 reads CAWGTRTYEQYF. The CDR3 bases are TGTGCCTGGGGGACTAGAACCTACGAGCAGTACTTC.

This clone is a singleton in its sample. The rearrangement joins TRBV5-6 to TRBJ2-3; D gene uncertain. Germline V CDR1 and CDR2: SGHDT, YYEEEE. With 1 base removed from V and 3 bases from J, the gap between germline ends came to 9 bases. The CDR3 is 14 residues long. The CDR3 here is CASSLWPATDTQYF. CDR3 DNA: TGTGCCAGCAGCTTGTGGCCGGCTACAGATACGCAGTATTTT.